The clone carrying this T cell receptor (beta chain) was observed a handful of times. Its antigen is unknown. Primers for the PCR totalled 60 Vbeta and 13 Jbeta. Assay used: immunoSEQ multiplex PCR; TCRdb lists only in-frame clones, some missing. The sample records some 100,000 clones, 60% to 80% being singletons. The data were taken from a study of cytomegalovirus exposure and HLA in healthy donors. General study results and limits: The authors judged a highly shared variant cluster likely a sequencing artifact. Cytomegalovirus-associated status was assigned to 150 to 200 TCR beta chains.

The V segment lost 7 bases and the J segment 1 base; nucleotides outside the gene matches: 10. The V gene's germline CDR1 is SGHAT and CDR2 FQNNGV. CDR3 length equals 16 residues. The source material was PBMCs. This sequence was found in a man aged 45-65 years in good health and CMV-seropositive. The chain couples TRBV11-2 to TRBJ1-3; 7 positions match TRBD1. CDR3 loop: CASITEGARSGNTIYF. Written as DNA, the CDR3 is TGTGCCAGCATAACAGAGGGGGCGAGATCTGGAAACACCATATATTTT. The variable domain in full, completed from reference TRBV11-2 and TRBJ1-3, reads EAGVAQSPRYKIIEKRQSVAFWCNPISGHATLYWYQQILGQGPKLLIQFQNNGVVDDSQLPKDRFSAERLKGVDSTLKIQPAKLEDSAVYLCASITEGARSGNTIYFGEGSWLTVV.